Sequencing of this T cell receptor beta chain was carried out in a study of response to subunit inactivated influenza vaccine. TCRdb reanalysed the RT-PCR reads using MiXCR and keeps one entry per CDR3 protein. This table holds just under 550,000 distinct CDR3 sequences, under 30% found once. This CDR3 is built from 20 residues. Germline CDR1 reads LNHDA; CDR2 reads SQIVND (reference sequence). Trimming shortened V by 0 bases and J by 2 bases, and 23 bases separated the two germline ends. A further study also used this sample, focusing on T cells expressing NK-cell markers. From that study: 5'RACE template switching with UMIs generated TCR beta cDNA. Sorting was restricted to alpha-beta TCR T cells by an anti-gamma-delta TCR antibody in several experiments. In 5 to 7 donors, dominant NKG2C+ clonotypes were about 1.0-7.5% of CD8+ T cells. In several donors, these clonotypes also led the CD3+CD56-NKG2C+ fraction.

The sequence derives from a man between 45 and 60 years old who received an inactivated influenza vaccine. Sequenced material: CD4+ T cells sorted from PBMCs, taken about 13 days after vaccination. The V and J genes are TRBV19 and TRBJ2-1; perhaps TRBD1 as D (5 bases). CDR3 sequence (DNA): TGTGCCAGTAGTATAGATACGGCAGGGTTAACGGAATCTCCCTACAATGAGCAGTTCTTC. Translating gives CASSIDTAGLTESPYNEQFF.